Listed here are 4 T cell receptor beta chains from one sample, sequenced in a study of T cells after yellow fever vaccination. TCRdb redid the calling of the 5' RACE reads with MiXCR, one entry per CDR3 protein. Here the sample spans about 400,000 distinct CDR3 sequences, more than 9% being singletons. The sequenced sample was PBMCs, obtained on the day of the first yellow fever vaccination. The receptors stem from a man younger than 30 who received the YFV17D yellow fever vaccine.

This clonotype was counted a few times. The chain employs TRBV15 and TRBJ2-5; the D gene is possibly TRBD2 (6 bases). The CDR3 consists of 14 residues. Germline loops: CDR1 LNHNV, CDR2 YYDKDF (reference sequence). V shed 8 bases and J shed 6 bases, with 19 bases lying between them. CDR3 amino acids: CATSVRASAKTQYF. CDR3 nucleotide sequence: TGTGCCACCTCTGTGAGGGCTAGCGCGAAGACCCAGTACTTC. The full variable domain, rest sourced from reference TRBV15 and TRBJ2-5, is DAMVIQNPRYQVTQFGKPVTLSCSQTLNHNVMYWYQQKSSQAPKLLFHYYDKDFNNEADTPDNFQSRRPNTSFCFLDIRSPGLGDTAMYLCATSVRASAKTQYFGPGTRLLVL.

To note about this clonotype: Sequence at one end of the junction differs from germline and may be a read error. V is TRBV3-1 and J is TRBJ2-1; D ambiguous. The CDR3 consists of 11 residues. The germline V gene encodes CDR1 LGHDT and CDR2 YNNKEL (reference sequence). The CDR3 is CTSSLVNEQFF. The CDR3 region has the DNA TGTACCAGCAGTTTGGTCAATGAGCAGTTCTTC.

This clonotype turned up a few times. V and J are TRBV7-2 and TRBJ1-6; D perhaps matches TRBD1 (6 bases). Germline CDR1 SGHTA, CDR2 FQGNSA. The CDR3 totals 18 residues. V shed 0 bases and J shed 9 bases, with 21 bases lying between them. The CDR3 region has the DNA TGTGCCAGCAGCTTAGCTAGGGGGACTCCCTTCCAACGTTCACCCCTCCACTTT. The encoded protein is CASSLARGTPFQRSPLHF.

This clonotype has a handful of counts. This rearrangement joins TRBV12-3 or TRBV12-4 to TRBJ1-2; D call uncertain. This CDR3 is 12 amino acids long. Trimming left V 6 bases short and J 4 bases short, with 9 bases between. The CDR3 DNA reads as TGTGCCAGCAGCGGAGCTTCCTATGGCTACACCTTC. This translates into CASSGASYGYTF.